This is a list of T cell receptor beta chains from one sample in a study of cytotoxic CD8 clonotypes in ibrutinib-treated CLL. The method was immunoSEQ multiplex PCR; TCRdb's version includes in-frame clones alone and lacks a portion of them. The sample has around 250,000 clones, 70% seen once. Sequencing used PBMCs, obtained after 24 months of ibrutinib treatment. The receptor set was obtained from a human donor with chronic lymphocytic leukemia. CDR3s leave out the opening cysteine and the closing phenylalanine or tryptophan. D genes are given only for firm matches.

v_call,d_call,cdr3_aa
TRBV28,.,ASSAQGASGAYEQY
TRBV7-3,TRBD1,ASSNDRGSDEQF
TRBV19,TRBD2,ASTVAGGYEQY
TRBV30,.,ACQEGDSNQPQH
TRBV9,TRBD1,ASSVKTGGLYNEQF
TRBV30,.,AWRRDHTDTQY
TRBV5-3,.,ASSLLGGNQPQH
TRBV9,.,ASSVSYGNTGELF
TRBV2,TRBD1,ASLIYRDRAYNEQF
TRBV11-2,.,ASSFQGFDEQY
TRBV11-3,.,ASSRSGNDGYT
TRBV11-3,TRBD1,ASSLGTGVTDTQY
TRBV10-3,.,AIRPGLDFYNEQF
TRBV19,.,ASSLQGFRTDTQY
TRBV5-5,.,ASSLQPDDYEQY
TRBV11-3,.,ASSLWGPGREQF
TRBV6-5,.,ASGRASGDTQY
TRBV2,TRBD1,ASSGQGYGYT
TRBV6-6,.,ASSGQESYGYT
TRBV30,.,AWTERVEGYEQF
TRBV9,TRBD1,ASSVAGTGVLDEQY
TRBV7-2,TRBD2,ASSLVLAGGQYNEQF
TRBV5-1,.,ASSPDTPYEQY
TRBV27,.,ASKHTLGNTEAF
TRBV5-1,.,ASSLASSGVKDEQF
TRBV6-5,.,ASSRGHFPSGEAF
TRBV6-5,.,ASSEVTGELF
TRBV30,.,AWTNGDTNQETQY
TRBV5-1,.,ASKMGVRGSTDTQY
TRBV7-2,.,ASSLMAGGLHGYT
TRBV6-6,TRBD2,ASSYKASGNYEQY
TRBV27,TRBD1,ASSHGRPRLTGDNGYT
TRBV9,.,ASSADGSGNTIY
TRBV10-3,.,AISGQPEETQY
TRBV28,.,ASSLVGTPQH
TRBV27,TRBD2,ASSWGGREGETQY
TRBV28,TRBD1,ASSGQGNGYT
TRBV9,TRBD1,ASSEWDRATDTQY
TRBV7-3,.,ASSPSSQVLEQF
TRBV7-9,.,ASSLAGSQYLQETQY
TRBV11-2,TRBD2,ASSPAGWGGLNEQF
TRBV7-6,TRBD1,ASSLASGTGQMEQY
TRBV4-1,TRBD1,ASSQEIGTGVNEQF
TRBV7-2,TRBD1,ASSFGTGGGTDTQY
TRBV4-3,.,ASSQVLSYEQY
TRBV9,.,ASSARGFEQF
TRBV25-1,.,ATQGGVTYEQY
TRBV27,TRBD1,ASSLLQGTYEQY
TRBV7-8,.,ASSLDPIPYEQY
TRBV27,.,ASTTVGSYEQY
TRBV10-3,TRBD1,ASSYLTGGESYGYT